One and the same sample provided the 30 T cell receptor beta chains below, sequenced in a study of blood T cell repertoires in COVID-19. TCRdb's table, derived via immunoSEQ multiplex PCR, lists solely in-frame clones and lacks some. The data contain about 250,000 clones, approximately 85% of them singletons. Sequenced material: peripheral blood. These receptors all come from a human donor with COVID-19, enrolled during active disease. The donor label of this sample is uncertain.

The V gene is TRBV29-1, the J gene TRBJ1-2; tentatively, D is TRBD1 (5 bases). Trimming left V 1 base short and J 1 base short, with 13 bases between. Germline V CDR1 and CDR2: SQVTM, ANQGSEA. The CDR3 covers 15 residues. The CDR3 DNA reads TGCAGCGTTGAAGTACTCAGGGATTATAACTATGGCTACACCTTC. Translating it yields CSVEVLRDYNYGYTF.

V gene TRBV6-4 combines with J gene TRBJ2-2; 8 bases map to TRBD1. The CDR3 has 15 residues. Trimming took 6 bases from V and 5 from J; bases not matched to a gene: 8. Germline V lookup: CDR1 MRHNA, CDR2 SNTAGT. This CDR3 is CASSQGQGITGELFF. DNA for the CDR3: TGTGCCAGCAGCCAAGGACAGGGAATTACCGGGGAGCTGTTTTTT.

This clone was recorded only once. The gene calls are TRBV9 and TRBJ1-2; D is unclear. With 0 bases removed from V and 2 bases from J, the gap between germline ends came to 17 bases. This CDR3 is 17 amino acids long. The germline CDR1 and CDR2 sequences are SGDLS and YYNGEE. The CDR3 DNA reads TGTGCCAGCAGCGTAGCTGTGGGTGGCGGGGTCAACTATGGCTACACCTTC. Its protein product is CASSVAVGGGVNYGYTF.

This chain uses TRBV9 with TRBJ2-2; 7 bases agree with TRBD2. The CDR3 loop spans 16 amino acids. Germline V gene lookup returns CDR1 SGDLS and CDR2 YYNGEE. After removal of 0 bases from V and 3 bases from J, the junction contained 5 bases not matched to a gene. The chain's CDR3 is CASSVDGAGDTGELFF. The CDR3 bases are TGTGCCAGCAGCGTAGACGGGGCGGGGGACACCGGGGAGCTGTTTTTT. Variable domain in full (rest from reference TRBV9 and TRBJ2-2): DSGVTQTPKHLITATGQRVTLRCSPRSGDLSVYWYQQSLDQGLQFLIQYYNGEERAKGNILERFSAQQFPDLHSELNLSSLELGDSALYFCASSVDGAGDTGELFFGEGSRLTVL.

This clone appeared a single time. The chain combines TRBV24-1 with TRBJ2-3; 8 positions match TRBD1. The CDR3 is made up of 15 amino acids. CDR1 KGHDR and CDR2 SFDVKD come from the germline V gene. V lost 3 bases to trimming and J lost 1 base; unmatched junction nucleotides: 2. CDR3: CATSDNRGGTDTQYF. CDR3 sequence (DNA): TGTGCCACCAGTGATAACAGGGGGGGCACAGATACGCAGTATTTT.

The chain links TRBV5-4 to TRBJ2-3, with D unresolved. The CDR3 has 14 amino acids. Deletions cut 2 bases from V and 6 bases from J, with 13 bases between. CDR1 and CDR2 (germline): SGHNT, YYREEE (reference sequence). DNA of the CDR3: TGTGCCAGCAGCTTTGGTAGTAGAATGGATACGCAGTATTTT. Amino acid sequence: CASSFGSRMDTQYF.

The rearrangement uses TRBV7-3 and TRBJ1-1, with TRBD1 as a possible D gene (5 bases). Germline CDR1 is SGHTA and CDR2 is FQGTGA. Deletions cut 4 bases from V and 4 bases from J, with 13 bases between. The CDR3 consists of 14 residues. CDR3 nucleotides: TGTGCCAGCAGCTCAGGGCAAAGGGGCACTGAAGCTTTCTTT. Translated: CASSSGQRGTEAFF.

The rearrangement uses TRBV19 and TRBJ2-3; 9 positions match TRBD2. V lost 0 bases, J lost 4 bases, and 5 bases stayed unmatched. This CDR3 contains 16 residues. The germline V gene encodes CDR1 LNHDA and CDR2 SQIVND (reference sequence). In DNA form, the CDR3 reads TGTGCCAGTAGTATAGATCGGTCTAGCGGGGCAGATACGCAGTATTTT. Encoded protein: CASSIDRSSGADTQYF.

This rearrangement joins TRBV19 to TRBJ1-1, with D possibly being TRBD1 (6 bases). The CDR3 extends over 16 amino acids. The V and J ends lost 4 bases and 3 bases respectively, with 18 bases between them. Germline loops: CDR1 LNHDA, CDR2 SQIVND (reference sequence). The CDR3: CASSTRTVFIHTEAFF. CDR3 bases: TGTGCCAGTAGTACCAGGACAGTATTCATACACACTGAAGCTTTCTTT.

The chain combines TRBV7-2 with TRBJ1-5; 9 positions agree with TRBD1. This CDR3 contains 15 residues. Germline CDR1 and CDR2: SGHTA and FQGNSA. V shed 7 bases and J 2 bases; nucleotides not matched to a gene: 6. The CDR3 DNA follows: TGTGCCAGCAATACAGGGGGCATTGGCAATCAGCCCCAGCATTTT. Translated: CASNTGGIGNQPQHF.

This chain joins TRBV28 and TRBJ1-4, with TRBD1 matching over 9 bases. The CDR3 covers 16 residues. CDR1 MDHEN and CDR2 SYDVKM come from the germline V gene. V trimming: 1 base; J trimming: 8 bases; junction bases outside the gene matches: 8. Here the CDR3 DNA reads TGTGCCAGCAGTTTATCCCTCGGACAGGGGAGCGAAAAACTGTTTTTT. This encodes CASSLSLGQGSEKLFF.

The sample holds one count of this clone. The chain joins TRBV7-9 to TRBJ1-6; D gene uncertain. This CDR3 is 13 amino acids long. Germline V gives CDR1 SEHNR, CDR2 FQNEAQ (reference sequence). The V end lost 1 base, the J end lost 8 bases, and 6 bases lay between the germline ends. Here the CDR3 reads CASSLVIDSPLHF. The CDR3 DNA follows: TGTGCCAGCAGCTTAGTAATAGATTCACCCCTCCACTTT.

This rearrangement joins TRBV18 to TRBJ1-1; 10 nucleotides align to TRBD1. The V and J ends lost 10 bases and 5 bases, in that order; junction bases with no gene match: 16. This CDR3 spans 16 amino acids. The germline CDR1 and CDR2 sequences are KGHSH and LQKENI. The DNA of the CDR3 is TGTGCCACCACCGCGGAGACAGGGGGCCTTCGGACTGAAGCTTTCTTT. Translating it yields CATTAETGGLRTEAFF.

The V call is TRBV3-1 (or the pseudogene TRBV3-2), the J call TRBJ2-7; 11 bases fit TRBD1. This CDR3 is built from 14 residues. CDR1 and CDR2 from the germline V gene are LGHDT and YNNKEL (reference sequence). V lost 4 bases, J lost 5 bases, and 4 bases stayed unmatched. The CDR3 here is CASSPRDRGNEQYF. CDR3 bases: TGTGCCAGCAGCCCCCGGGACAGGGGGAACGAGCAGTACTTC.

This chain links TRBV29-1 with TRBJ1-2, with a possible D match to TRBD1 (6 bases). Germline V gene lookup returns CDR1 SQVTM and CDR2 ANQGSEA. The germline V and J ends were trimmed by 7 bases and 6 bases, with 18 bases remaining between them. CDR3 length: 13 residues. The CDR3 nucleotides read TGCAGCGGTAGCTATAAAGGGGGTCATGGCTACACCTTC. As protein: CSGSYKGGHGYTF.

V and J are TRBV7-2 and TRBJ2-7; unclear D gene. V dropped 4 bases and J dropped 6 bases, with 10 bases sitting between them. Germline V gene lookup returns CDR1 SGHTA and CDR2 FQGNSA. There are 12 residues in the CDR3. The CDR3 DNA is TGTGCCAGCAGCTCCACGGGTCGCGAGCAGTACTTC. Amino acid sequence: CASSSTGREQYF.

The chain uses TRBV24-1 and TRBJ2-1, with D possibly being TRBD2 (5 bases). V was trimmed by 11 bases and J by 0 bases, leaving 10 bases between them. Germline loops: CDR1 KGHDR, CDR2 SFDVKD. The CDR3 covers 13 residues. The CDR3 reads CANFTSSYNEQFF. CDR3 sequence (DNA): TGTGCCAACTTCACTAGCTCCTACAATGAGCAGTTCTTC.

This chain joins TRBV6-2 or TRBV6-3 and TRBJ1-5; D might be TRBD1 (5 bases). Trimming removed 6 bases from V and 2 bases from J, with 11 bases in between. Germline assignment: CDR1 MNHEY and CDR2 SVGEGT. This CDR3 has 14 amino acids. This chain's CDR3 is CASSLGAGNQPQHF. In DNA form, the CDR3 reads TGTGCCAGCAGCCTAGGGGCGGGCAATCAGCCCCAGCATTTT.

The genes are TRBV7-6 and TRBJ1-2, with TRBD1 as a possible D gene (5 bases). In germline, CDR1 is SGHVS, CDR2 FNYEAQ. V was clipped by 5 bases and J by 1 base, with 14 bases between them. CDR3 size: 15 residues. CDR3: CASSRGFDGNYGYTF. For the CDR3, the DNA is TGTGCCAGCAGCCGGGGGTTCGACGGTAACTATGGCTACACCTTC.

This chain joins TRBV19 and TRBJ1-1; D is unresolved. V was cut by 6 bases and J by 2 bases, with 10 bases left in between. The CDR3 length is 13 residues. Germline-derived CDR1 and CDR2 are LNHDA and SQIVND (reference sequence). CDR3: CASSANHNTEAFF. CDR3 coding DNA: TGTGCCAGTAGCGCTAACCATAACACTGAAGCTTTCTTT.

Here the CDR3 DNA reads TGTGCCACCGGACTAGCTTCCACAGATACGCAGTATTTT. Its translation: CATGLASTDTQYF. The genes are TRBV27 and TRBJ2-3; 8 bases are a match to TRBD2. The germline gives CDR1 MNHEY, CDR2 SMNVEV (reference sequence). The CDR3 loop spans 13 amino acids. V shed 10 bases, J shed 2 bases, and the junction held 5 bases outside the gene matches.

The chain is built from TRBV11-2 and TRBJ1-4, with 8 nucleotides matching TRBD1. Germline CDR1 and CDR2: SGHAT and FQNNGV. The length of the CDR3 is 13 residues. Losses at the gene ends were 4 bases for V and 8 bases for J; bases not matched to a gene: 3. CDR3 in amino acids: CASSSRDREKLFF. CDR3 nucleotide sequence: TGTGCCAGCAGCTCCCGGGACAGGGAAAAACTGTTTTTT.

The chain links TRBV5-4 to TRBJ1-2, with TRBD1 matching 10 bases. J gave up 2 bases and V 4 bases, and 8 bases lay outside the gene matches. This CDR3 has 16 amino acids. Per the germline V gene, CDR1 is SGHNT and CDR2 is YYREEE (reference sequence). The CDR3 loop reads CASSIPGQGTNYGYTF. CDR3 in DNA: TGTGCCAGCAGCATCCCGGGACAGGGGACCAACTATGGCTACACCTTC.

This chain connects TRBV4-1 to TRBJ1-4; possible D gene TRBD1, 6 bases. The length of the CDR3 is 15 residues. Trimming removed 0 bases at V and 5 bases at J, with 10 bases between. Germline V gives CDR1 MGHRA, CDR2 YSYEKL. Here the CDR3 DNA reads TGCGCCAGCAGCCAAGATCCAGGACAGAATGAAAAACTGTTTTTT. Its translation: CASSQDPGQNEKLFF.

This chain connects TRBV30 to TRBJ2-7; D not resolved. The CDR3 length is 12 residues. The V gene's germline CDR1 is GTSNPN and CDR2 SVGIG (reference sequence). V lost 0 bases to trimming and J lost 1 base, with 4 bases between them. In nucleotides, the CDR3 is TGTGCCTGGAGTGTAACTTCCTACGAGCAGTACTTC. It translates to CAWSVTSYEQYF.

The chain uses TRBV9 and TRBJ2-1; TRBD2 aligns across 9 bases. This CDR3 is built from 16 residues. V shed 6 bases, J shed 4 bases, and the junction held 11 bases outside the gene matches. Germline V gene sequence: CDR1 SGDLS, CDR2 YYNGEE. Here the CDR3 DNA reads TGTGCCAGCACCAGAGGAGCGGGAGGTATTTACAATGAGCAGTTCTTC. This translates into CASTRGAGGIYNEQFF.

The chain uses TRBV5-1 and TRBJ1-1; 8 bases are a match to TRBD1. This CDR3 is built from 14 residues. The V gene end was trimmed by 4 bases and the J gene end by 6 bases; junction bases not matched to a gene: 8. Germline V gene lookup returns CDR1 SGHRS and CDR2 YFSETQ. DNA of the CDR3: TGCGCCAGCAGCGGACAGACAGGGGTGGCTGAAGCTTTCTTT. Encoded protein: CASSGQTGVAEAFF. Using reference TRBV5-1 and TRBJ1-1 for the parts outside the CDR3, the full variable domain is KAGVTQTPRYLIKTRGQQVTLSCSPISGHRSVSWYQQTPGQGLQFLFEYFSETQRNKGNFPGRFSGRQFSNSRSEMNVSTLELGDSALYLCASSGQTGVAEAFFGQGTRLTVV.

The chain combines TRBV30 with TRBJ1-3; 10 nucleotides align to TRBD1. With V trimmed by 2 bases and J by 5 bases, 3 bases remained unmatched. Germline V gene data show CDR1 as GTSNPN and CDR2 as SVGIG (reference sequence). CDR3 size: 14 residues. In nucleotides, the CDR3 is TGTGCCTGGAGTCGGGACAGGGGCAGAAACACCATATATTTT. Encoded protein: CAWSRDRGRNTIYF.

The chain uses TRBV6-5 and TRBJ1-2; 7 bases line up with TRBD1. Germline assignment: CDR1 MNHEY and CDR2 SVGAGI. Germline trimming cut 0 bases from V and 4 bases from J; bases unmatched to any gene: 5. The CDR3 is made up of 15 amino acids. DNA of the CDR3: TGTGCCAGCAGTTACTCGAACAGGGGAACCTATGGCTACACCTTC. As protein: CASSYSNRGTYGYTF.

J is TRBJ2-7 and V is TRBV11-2, with 9 positions matching TRBD2. The V gene's germline CDR1 is SGHAT and CDR2 FQNNGV. Trimming took 3 bases from V and 2 from J; bases not matched to a gene: 8. CDR3 size: 16 residues. The CDR3 region has the DNA TGTGCCAGCAGCTTGGGGTTTCTAGCGGGAACCTACGAGCAGTACTTC. Translation: CASSLGFLAGTYEQYF.